This TCR beta chain originates from a study of shared clonotypes between healthy human individuals. As defined, naive CD8 cells were CD45RO-negative and positively selected for CCR7, with terminally differentiated effector memory CD45RA+ cells excluded. Generated by immunoSEQ multiplex PCR, the TCRdb table keeps only in-frame clones and is missing some. Of 750,000 to 1,000,000 clones detected, 80% to 95% appear once; the ten largest clones hold more than 20%. The V end was cut by 8 bases, the J end by 0 bases, with 14 bases between. CDR1 LNHDA and CDR2 SQIVND come from the germline V gene (reference sequence). The CDR3 sequence is 15 residues long.

This TCR came from a man aged 25-45 years in good health. Sequenced: naive CD8+ T cells sorted from blood. The chain joins TRBV19 to TRBJ2-1, with a weak D call TRBD1 (5 bases). The chain's CDR3 is CASRETGYSYNEQFF. CDR3 sequence (DNA): TGTGCCAGTCGAGAAACAGGTTACTCCTACAATGAGCAGTTCTTC.